The rows below give T cell receptor beta chains drawn from one sample of a study of cytomegalovirus exposure and HLA in healthy donors. This table comes from immunoSEQ multiplex PCR, and its TCRdb copy is limited to in-frame clones, with some not included. The sample lists around 150,000 clones, roughly nine tenths occurring once. The sequencing sample was made of PBMCs. The receptor source for this set is a young man in good health and CMV-seronegative. Each CDR3 is given with its conserved first and last residue. The D gene is left open where the match is weak. A clone size is listed for some rows: how often the clone was seen (once, few, many), or a class if it is expanded.

V gene	D gene	J gene	clone size	CDR3 protein	CDR3 DNA
TRBV7-2	NA	TRBJ2-3	NA	CASSPVLADTQYF	TGTGCCAGCAGCCCCGTCCTAGCAGATACGCAGTATTTT
TRBV15	TRBD1	TRBJ1-2	once	CATRQGAAGYTF	TGTGCCACCAGACAGGGGGCGGCTGGCTACACCTTC
TRBV7-3	NA	TRBJ2-6	NA	CASTLQGGYNVLTF	TGTGCCAGCACCCTACAGGGCGGCTACAACGTCCTGACTTTC
TRBV6-1	NA	TRBJ1-2	NA	CASSAIESGRSGGYTF	TGTGCCAGCAGTGCCATAGAGTCAGGGCGAAGTGGTGGCTACACCTTC
TRBV6-4	NA	TRBJ2-7	NA	CARGTGNYEQYF	TGTGCCAGAGGCACAGGGAACTACGAGCAGTACTTC
TRBV7-8	NA	TRBJ2-3	NA	CASSLGQGTDTQYF	TGTGCCAGCAGCTTAGGACAGGGCACAGATACGCAGTATTTT
TRBV4-1	NA	TRBJ2-3	NA	CASSQSFLDTQYF	TGCGCCAGCAGCCAATCTTTTCTAGATACGCAGTATTTT
TRBV14	TRBD1	TRBJ1-2	NA	CASSQAGTGGIGGYTF	TGTGCCAGCAGCCAAGCCGGGACAGGGGGTATTGGTGGCTACACCTTC
TRBV2	NA	TRBJ2-1	NA	CASSVTRNNEQFF	TGTGCCAGCAGTGTGACTAGAAACAATGAGCAGTTCTTC
TRBV7-2	TRBD2	TRBJ2-5	NA	CASSVGLAGGRQETQYF	TGTGCCAGCAGCGTAGGACTAGCGGGAGGTAGACAAGAGACCCAGTACTTC
TRBV7-3	TRBD2	TRBJ2-1	NA	CASSYGLAFYNEQFF	TGTGCCAGCAGCTACGGACTAGCGTTTTACAATGAGCAGTTCTTC
TRBV6-1	TRBD1	TRBJ1-2	NA	CASSGPGTGDGYTF	TGTGCCAGCAGTGGCCCCGGGACAGGGGATGGCTACACCTTC
TRBV2	TRBD2	TRBJ2-1	NA	CASSVPGLAPEQFF	TGTGCCAGCAGTGTTCCGGGACTAGCGCCCGAGCAGTTCTTC
TRBV29-1	NA	TRBJ1-1	many	CSVEGSRGNTEAFF	TGCAGCGTTGAAGGGTCCAGGGGGAACACTGAAGCTTTCTTT
TRBV9	TRBD1	TRBJ1-1	NA	CASSPTGDLNTEAFF	TGTGCCAGCAGCCCGACAGGGGACTTGAACACTGAAGCTTTCTTT
TRBV11-2	TRBD1	TRBJ2-5	once	CASHTRGKLETQYF	TGTGCCAGTCACACCAGGGGGAAATTAGAGACCCAGTACTTC
TRBV4-3	TRBD2	TRBJ2-3	NA	CASSTGGIGPDTQYF	TGCGCCAGCAGCACGGGGGGAATCGGCCCAGATACGCAGTATTTT
TRBV2	NA	TRBJ1-1	NA	CASRRGTPTEAFF	TGTGCCAGCAGACGAGGTACACCCACTGAAGCTTTCTTT
TRBV11-2	TRBD2	TRBJ2-3	NA	CASSLALAGSTDTQYF	TGTGCCAGCAGCTTAGCTCTAGCGGGTAGCACAGATACGCAGTATTTT
TRBV30	TRBD1	TRBJ1-4	few	CAWSVLQGDEKLFF	TGTGCCTGGAGTGTACTACAGGGGGATGAAAAACTGTTTTTT
TRBV2	TRBD1	TRBJ2-4	NA	CASGTGVSKNIQYF	TGTGCCAGCGGGACAGGGGTTTCCAAAAACATTCAGTACTTC
TRBV18	NA	TRBJ1-5	NA	CASSPGGDQPQHF	TGTGCCAGCTCACCCGGGGGAGATCAGCCCCAGCATTTT
TRBV27	NA	TRBJ1-1	NA	CASNSLGGNSGSRTEAFF	TGTGCCAGCAATAGCCTCGGCGGGAATTCGGGAAGTAGGACTGAAGCTTTCTTT
TRBV5-1	TRBD1	TRBJ1-2	NA	CASSLDPRGLASGYTF	TGCGCCAGCAGCTTGGATCCCAGGGGGCTGGCTAGTGGCTACACCTTC
TRBV9	NA	TRBJ1-1	NA	CASSVEGTPGAKTEAFF	TGTGCCAGCAGCGTAGAGGGAACCCCAGGGGCTAAGACTGAAGCTTTCTTT
TRBV27	TRBD2	TRBJ2-3	NA	CASSRRLAGVNTDTQYF	TGTGCCAGCAGTCGCAGACTAGCGGGAGTGAACACAGATACGCAGTATTTT
TRBV30	NA	TRBJ1-6	NA	CAWSDTGRSPLHF	TGTGCCTGGAGTGATACAGGGCGATCACCCCTCCACTTT
TRBV11-2	TRBD2	TRBJ2-5	NA	CASSLDFGLAEQETQYF	TGTGCCAGCAGCTTAGATTTCGGACTAGCGGAACAAGAGACCCAGTACTTC
TRBV19	NA	TRBJ1-5	NA	CASSIFGGDEGNQPQHF	TGTGCCAGTAGTATATTCGGAGGGGATGAAGGCAATCAGCCCCAGCATTTT
TRBV29-1	TRBD1	TRBJ2-5	NA	CSVTRQGLGETQYF	TGCAGCGTCACCCGACAGGGTTTGGGAGAGACCCAGTACTTC
TRBV7-6	NA	TRBJ2-1	NA	CASSHIKSVYNEQFF	TGTGCCAGCAGTCACATAAAAAGCGTATACAATGAGCAGTTCTTC
TRBV10-1	NA	TRBJ2-3	NA	CASSEFDSPTDTQYF	TGCGCCAGCAGTGAGTTTGACAGCCCCACAGATACGCAGTATTTT
TRBV4-1	NA	TRBJ2-3	once	CASSQVLRTAIHTDTQYF	TGCGCCAGCAGCCAAGTCCTCCGGACAGCGATCCACACAGATACGCAGTATTTT
TRBV2	NA	TRBJ1-1	NA	CASGGDMNTEAFF	TGTGCCTCGGGAGGGGACATGAACACTGAAGCTTTCTTT
TRBV10-3	NA	TRBJ2-3	NA	CAIRRDSTTDTQYF	TGTGCCATCAGGAGGGACTCTACCACAGATACGCAGTATTTT
TRBV2	NA	TRBJ1-1	NA	CASSETGVTEAFF	TGTGCCAGCAGTGAAACGGGGGTCACTGAAGCTTTCTTT
TRBV4-2	TRBD1	TRBJ1-2	NA	CASSPGTGPPMGYTF	TGTGCCAGCAGCCCCGGGACAGGACCCCCGATGGGCTACACCTTC
TRBV7-6	TRBD1	TRBJ2-3	NA	CASRDSPHDTQYF	TGTGCCAGTAGGGACAGCCCCCACGATACGCAGTATTTT
TRBV14	TRBD2	TRBJ2-7	NA	CASSQRVAGSYEQYF	TGTGCCAGCAGCCAAAGGGTAGCGGGGTCATACGAGCAGTACTTC
TRBV19	NA	TRBJ2-5	NA	CASSIGSSQETQYF	TGTGCCAGTAGTATAGGAAGTAGCCAAGAGACCCAGTACTTC
TRBV27	TRBD1	TRBJ1-2	NA	CASKPDRGQGYTF	TGTGCCAGCAAACCGGACAGGGGGCAAGGCTACACCTTC
TRBV7-6	NA	TRBJ2-5	NA	CASSLVWGPRETQYF	TGTGCCAGCAGCTTAGTATGGGGGCCGCGGGAGACCCAGTACTTC
TRBV29-1	TRBD1	TRBJ1-1	NA	CSVERGRGDTEAFF	TGCAGCGTTGAACGGGGCAGGGGGGACACTGAAGCTTTCTTT
TRBV9	TRBD2	TRBJ2-5	NA	CASSAPAGGLLETQYF	TGTGCCAGCAGCGCCCCAGCGGGGGGATTGTTAGAGACCCAGTACTTC
TRBV11-2	TRBD1	TRBJ1-4	NA	CASSLEEARGTGEKLFF	TGTGCCAGCAGCTTAGAGGAGGCTAGGGGGACAGGTGAAAAACTGTTTTTT
TRBV6-5	NA	TRBJ2-3	NA	CASSDDKLLTDTQYF	TGTGCCAGCTCAGACGACAAACTCCTCACAGATACGCAGTATTTT